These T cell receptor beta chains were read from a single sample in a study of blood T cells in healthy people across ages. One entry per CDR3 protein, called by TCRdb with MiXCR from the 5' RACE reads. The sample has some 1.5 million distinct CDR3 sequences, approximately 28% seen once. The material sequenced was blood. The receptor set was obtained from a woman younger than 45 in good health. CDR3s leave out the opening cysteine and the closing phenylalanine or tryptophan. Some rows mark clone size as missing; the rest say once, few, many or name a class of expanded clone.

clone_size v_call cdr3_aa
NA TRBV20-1 SVSTGATIHGYT
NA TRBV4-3 ASSQDGTGVYT
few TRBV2 ASSEDLFSGANVLT
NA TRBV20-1 SARPSGRAADEQY
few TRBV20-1 SARDPTGVADEQF
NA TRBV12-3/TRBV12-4 ASSFGRRNTEAF
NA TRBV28 ASLGQGGLAGSGEQF
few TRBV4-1 ASSQVGGALGYT
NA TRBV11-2 ASSPRRRTYNEQF
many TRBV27 ASSLRDQGDEQY
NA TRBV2 ASSLTVYELY
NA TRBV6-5 ASSYSLGSYEQY
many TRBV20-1 SARDTVTYEQY
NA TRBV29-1 SSVPGVRTDTQY
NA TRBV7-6 ASSLAHGRQPQH
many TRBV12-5 ASGLNRNFEETQY
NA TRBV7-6 ASSERDRDYEQY
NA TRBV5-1 ASSWGDRDHNEQF
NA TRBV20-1 SAIYGGGYNEQF
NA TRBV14 ASSQIVGYEQY
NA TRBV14 ASSHRPGQGNIYEQY
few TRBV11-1 ASSLRRGASWEQY
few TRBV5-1 ASSLESVSQDTQY
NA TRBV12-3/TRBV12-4 ASSFRVGSYEQY
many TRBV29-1 SPGYEQF
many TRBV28 ASSLSAGGTYEQY
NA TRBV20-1 SVRAGDDGDT
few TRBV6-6 ATRTGHEQF
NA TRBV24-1 ATRRQGQCCEQY
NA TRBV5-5 ASSDSGGGGLQETQY
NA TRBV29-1 SVAGDREDYGYT